This TCR beta chain was recorded in a study of shared clonotypes between healthy human individuals. Concerning this clone: Its cognate antigen is unknown.

The germline gives CDR1 MNHNY, CDR2 SVGAGI (reference sequence). Trimming took 4 bases from V and 9 from J, leaving 10 bases between them. This CDR3 is 12 amino acids long. Study results and caveats: It was anticipated that sequencing depth would influence how many clonotypes donors shared. A generally larger estimated richness was seen in naive subsets than in memory subsets. Among non-shared clonotypes, generation probabilities were lower than among those shared by all four donors.

Across several immunoSEQ plates, the genomic DNA of each subset was split evenly. The data were produced by immunoSEQ multiplex PCR, yet TCRdb's version contains in-frame clones alone and is incomplete. Of some 660,000 clones detected, 60% to 75% appear once; the ten largest clones hold around 1.8%. The gene calls are TRBV6-6 and TRBJ1-5, with no clear D. This receptor was taken from a woman in her 30s in good health. The sample was memory CD4+ T cells sorted from blood. Sample subset: CD45RA-negative fraction. In DNA form, the CDR3 reads TGTGCCAGCAGTTTGAGTGACGGGCCCCAGCATTTT. As protein: CASSLSDGPQHF.